The clone carrying this TCR beta chain occurred a few times. These data are taken from a study of OX40 agonist ivuxolimab in advanced cancers. Study overall: One patient with hepatocellular carcinoma and two with cutaneous melanoma, three in all, had partial responses.

Systemic immunosuppression or autoimmune disease history was grounds to exclude patients. Generated by immunoSEQ multiplex PCR, the TCRdb table keeps only in-frame clones and is missing some. The sample carries 30,000 to 35,000 clones, approximately 80% recorded once. The CDR3 is made up of 14 amino acids. V shed 4 bases, J shed 3 bases, and the junction held 3 bases outside the gene matches. Germline assignment: CDR1 SGDLS and CDR2 YYNGEE. This sequence joins TRBV9 and TRBJ2-1, with 8 nucleotides matching TRBD2. The source is an adult with an advanced solid tumor such as melanoma, head and neck, liver or kidney cancer. The material was CD4+ or CD8+ T cells sorted from blood, obtained in a trial of the OX40 agonist ivuxolimab. CDR3 bases: TGTGCCAGCAGCCCCAGCGGGAGCTACAATGAGCAGTTCTTC. It specifies CASSPSGSYNEQFF.